What follows describes a single T cell receptor beta chain. Its cognate antigen is unknown. Germline loops: CDR1 MRHNA, CDR2 SNTAGT. The CDR3 length is 15 residues. V lost 5 bases to trimming and J lost 2 bases, with 12 bases between them. This entry comes from a study of shared clonotypes between healthy human individuals. Across the whole study: Per donor, CD8 memory used one plate, CD8 naive used two, CD4 memory used three and CD4 naive used three.

Under the authors' procedure: Filtering differed since immunoSEQ provided only junctions, with no quality scores. Some clones are missing from TCRdb's copy, which holds only in-frame ones; the method was immunoSEQ multiplex PCR. V, J and clone size were drawn from that table, and D and trimming were deduced from the DNA. This sample has about 710,000 clones; approximately 72% occur once, and the top ten carry approximately 2%. Overall study results and limits: It was the few donors that limited the genetic and exposure-history diversity represented.

All donors were healthy HIV-negative adults lacking recent acute infections or vaccinations. What was sequenced was memory CD4+ T cells sorted from blood. The subset was: CD45RA-negative fraction. This sequence originates from a woman aged 25 to 39 in good health. V and J are TRBV6-4 and TRBJ2-2; perhaps TRBD2 as D (5 bases). The CDR3 nucleotides are TGTGCCAGCAGTTCCGAAGCGGTTAACACCGGGGAGCTGTTTTTT. Amino acid sequence: CASSSEAVNTGELFF.